This TCR beta chain derives from a study of human T cells and chemical hapten exposure. The CDR3 totals 14 residues. V lost 2 bases and J lost 6; bases outside the gene matches: 5. Per the germline V gene, CDR1 is LGHNA and CDR2 is YSLEER. This clonotype was found many times. Time point indicated: patch test 2, 6 weeks after DPC sensitization. Treatment here: therapeutic diphenylcyclopropenone sensitization with weekly scalp DPC. TCRdb reanalysed the RACE reads using MiXCR and keeps one entry per CDR3 protein. The sample includes about 89,000 distinct CDR3 sequences, 11% of them seen just once. This chain uses TRBV4-3 with TRBJ2-7, with 9 bases lining up with TRBD1. The sample was whole blood, taken in connection with sensitization to the hapten diphenylcyclopropenone (DPC). The clonotype was recovered from a man aged 35 to 55 with alopecia areata. Some clones in this sample may be carry-over from other donors' samples. Written as DNA, the CDR3 is TGCGCCAGCAGCCAATTGGACAGGGGTACCGAGCAGTACTTC. Translating gives CASSQLDRGTEQYF.